These T cell receptor beta chains were read from a single sample in a study of radiation and T cells in renal cell carcinoma. Clones were read by immunoSEQ multiplex PCR, and TCRdb kept only the in-frame ones, dropping some. Here the sample spans just under 80,000 clones, approximately 83% being singletons. The sequences come from blood, collected from a patient whose treatment included radiotherapy and nephrectomy. These receptors all come from a woman aged 45-59 years with renal cell carcinoma. Each CDR3 is given with its conserved first and last residue. The order of the fields is J gene, V gene, clone size, D gene, CDR3 protein, CDR3 DNA. A D gene is named only where the DNA matches it firmly. Size is stated for part of the rows, as once, few or many counts, or as a class when the clone is expanded.

J gene: TRBJ1-6
V gene: TRBV5-4
clone size: few
D gene: .
CDR3 protein: CASSQDRGQNNSPLHF
CDR3 DNA: TGCGCCAGCAGCCAAGATAGAGGGCAGAATAATTCACCCCTCCACTTT

J gene: TRBJ2-1
V gene: TRBV10-3
clone size: .
D gene: TRBD2
CDR3 protein: CAISLAGGSSYNEQFF
CDR3 DNA: TGTGCCATCAGTCTCGCGGGGGGGAGCTCCTACAATGAGCAGTTCTTC

J gene: TRBJ2-7
V gene: TRBV6-6
clone size: .
D gene: TRBD1
CDR3 protein: CASSYSGTASYEQYF
CDR3 DNA: TGTGCCAGCAGTTACTCAGGGACAGCCTCCTACGAGCAGTACTTC

J gene: TRBJ2-2
V gene: TRBV5-1
clone size: .
D gene: TRBD2
CDR3 protein: CASLLGSGGPGAGELFF
CDR3 DNA: TGCGCCAGTCTCCTCGGTAGCGGGGGGCCAGGGGCCGGGGAGCTGTTTTTT

J gene: TRBJ1-4
V gene: TRBV11-2
clone size: .
D gene: .
CDR3 protein: CASSLGEAEKLFF
CDR3 DNA: TGTGCCAGCAGCTTAGGAGAGGCTGAAAAACTGTTTTTT

J gene: TRBJ2-1
V gene: TRBV10-3
clone size: .
D gene: TRBD1
CDR3 protein: CAISAARDRGNEQFF
CDR3 DNA: TGTGCCATCAGTGCAGCCCGGGACAGGGGGAATGAGCAGTTCTTC

J gene: TRBJ2-7
V gene: TRBV11-2
clone size: once
D gene: .
CDR3 protein: CASSPSAGSYEQYF
CDR3 DNA: TGTGCCAGCAGCCCCTCGGCGGGATCCTACGAGCAGTACTTC

J gene: TRBJ2-5
V gene: TRBV5-4
clone size: .
D gene: TRBD2
CDR3 protein: CASSGGVAGGETQYF
CDR3 DNA: TGTGCCAGCAGCGGGGGGGTAGCGGGAGGAGAGACCCAGTACTTC

J gene: TRBJ1-2
V gene: TRBV19
clone size: few
D gene: .
CDR3 protein: CASSKTRTTYTF
CDR3 DNA: TGTGCCAGTAGTAAAACACGGACTACCTACACCTTC

J gene: TRBJ1-3
V gene: TRBV28
clone size: once
D gene: TRBD1
CDR3 protein: CASSETGQLSSGNTIYF
CDR3 DNA: TGTGCCAGCAGTGAAACGGGACAGCTAAGCTCTGGAAACACCATATATTTT

J gene: TRBJ1-1
V gene: TRBV27
clone size: .
D gene: .
CDR3 protein: CASSYVGDTEAFF
CDR3 DNA: TGTGCCAGCAGTTACGTCGGAGACACTGAAGCTTTCTTT

J gene: TRBJ2-7
V gene: TRBV7-8
clone size: medium-sized
D gene: TRBD1
CDR3 protein: CASSLGQGILAYEQYF
CDR3 DNA: TGTGCCAGCAGCCTGGGACAGGGAATATTGGCCTACGAGCAGTACTTC

J gene: TRBJ1-1
V gene: TRBV28
clone size: .
D gene: TRBD1
CDR3 protein: CASIGQADRVNTEAFF
CDR3 DNA: TGTGCCAGCATCGGCCAAGCTGACAGGGTGAACACTGAAGCTTTCTTT

J gene: TRBJ1-2
V gene: TRBV6-6
clone size: once
D gene: .
CDR3 protein: CASSEDRDYGYTF
CDR3 DNA: TGTGCCAGCAGTGAGGACAGAGACTATGGCTACACCTTC

J gene: TRBJ2-3
V gene: TRBV10-2
clone size: .
D gene: TRBD1
CDR3 protein: CASSEPRARGQPDTQYF
CDR3 DNA: TGCGCCAGCAGTGAGCCCCGGGCCAGGGGGCAGCCAGATACGCAGTATTTT

J gene: TRBJ2-7
V gene: TRBV19
clone size: few
D gene: TRBD2
CDR3 protein: CASPTSGYEQYF
CDR3 DNA: TGTGCCAGCCCTACTAGCGGCTACGAGCAGTACTTC

J gene: TRBJ2-7
V gene: TRBV6-6
clone size: .
D gene: TRBD2
CDR3 protein: CASSLPPQRDLYEQYF
CDR3 DNA: TGTGCCAGCAGCCTCCCGCCACAGCGGGATCTATACGAGCAGTACTTC

J gene: TRBJ2-5
V gene: TRBV9
clone size: .
D gene: TRBD2
CDR3 protein: CASSAQMGGLQTQYF
CDR3 DNA: TGTGCCAGCAGCGCACAGATGGGGGGGTTGCAGACCCAGTACTTC

J gene: TRBJ2-1
V gene: TRBV6-6
clone size: .
D gene: TRBD1
CDR3 protein: CASRGDSFANEQFF
CDR3 DNA: TGTGCCAGCAGAGGGGACAGCTTTGCCAATGAGCAGTTCTTC

J gene: TRBJ2-2
V gene: TRBV7-3
clone size: .
D gene: TRBD2
CDR3 protein: CASSSSGGGTGELFF
CDR3 DNA: TGTGCCAGCAGCTCCAGCGGGGGCGGCACCGGGGAGCTGTTTTTT

J gene: TRBJ1-5
V gene: TRBV28
clone size: .
D gene: .
CDR3 protein: CASSLQKGQPQHF
CDR3 DNA: TGTGCCAGCAGTTTACAAAAAGGTCAGCCCCAGCATTTT

J gene: TRBJ2-7
V gene: TRBV4-3
clone size: .
D gene: .
CDR3 protein: CASSQDLGSEHGGEQYF
CDR3 DNA: TGCGCCAGCAGCCAAGATTTAGGCTCCGAGCACGGGGGCGAGCAGTACTTC

J gene: TRBJ2-7
V gene: TRBV4-3
clone size: .
D gene: TRBD2
CDR3 protein: CASSQVASGASYEQYF
CDR3 DNA: TGCGCCAGCAGCCAAGTGGCTAGCGGAGCATCCTACGAGCAGTACTTC

J gene: TRBJ2-1
V gene: TRBV5-1
clone size: .
D gene: TRBD1
CDR3 protein: CASSFQGVGNEQFF
CDR3 DNA: TGCGCCAGCAGCTTTCAGGGGGTGGGCAATGAGCAGTTCTTC

J gene: TRBJ2-2
V gene: TRBV7-2
clone size: .
D gene: TRBD2
CDR3 protein: CASSPERPAGGSGELFF
CDR3 DNA: TGTGCCAGCAGCCCAGAGCGTCCAGCGGGGGGTTCCGGGGAGCTGTTTTTT

J gene: TRBJ2-3
V gene: TRBV5-4
clone size: .
D gene: TRBD1
CDR3 protein: CASNGQTGITDTQYF
CDR3 DNA: TGTGCCAGCAATGGTCAGACAGGGATCACAGATACGCAGTATTTT

J gene: TRBJ2-1
V gene: TRBV5-1
clone size: .
D gene: TRBD1
CDR3 protein: CASRSWDRSFNEQFF
CDR3 DNA: TGCGCCAGCAGGAGCTGGGACAGGTCATTTAATGAGCAGTTCTTC

J gene: TRBJ2-1
V gene: TRBV10-1
clone size: .
D gene: .
CDR3 protein: CASSTGIRNEQFF
CDR3 DNA: TGCGCCAGCAGTACAGGGATAAGGAATGAGCAGTTCTTC

J gene: TRBJ2-3
V gene: TRBV6-4
clone size: .
D gene: TRBD2
CDR3 protein: CASSDPLADTDTQYF
CDR3 DNA: TGTGCCAGCAGTGACCCACTAGCGGACACAGATACGCAGTATTTT

J gene: TRBJ2-1
V gene: TRBV10-3
clone size: .
D gene: TRBD1
CDR3 protein: CAIRSTGNDEQFF
CDR3 DNA: TGTGCCATCAGATCGACAGGGAACGATGAGCAGTTCTTC

J gene: TRBJ2-5
V gene: TRBV5-1
clone size: .
D gene: TRBD2
CDR3 protein: CASSLGASGGDWGETQYF
CDR3 DNA: TGCGCCAGCAGCTTGGGTGCTAGCGGGGGCGATTGGGGCGAGACCCAGTACTTC

J gene: TRBJ1-6
V gene: TRBV28
clone size: .
D gene: TRBD1
CDR3 protein: CASSTDRGDSPLHF
CDR3 DNA: TGTGCCAGCAGCACAGACAGGGGTGATTCACCCCTCCACTTT

J gene: TRBJ2-7
V gene: TRBV9
clone size: .
D gene: .
CDR3 protein: CASSVASSAPLEQYF
CDR3 DNA: TGTGCCAGCAGCGTCGCATCTAGCGCACCCCTAGAGCAGTACTTC

J gene: TRBJ2-7
V gene: TRBV11-2
clone size: .
D gene: .
CDR3 protein: CASSLTDRGSYEQYF
CDR3 DNA: TGTGCCAGCAGCTTAACGGACCGGGGGAGCTACGAGCAGTACTTC

J gene: TRBJ1-2
V gene: TRBV7-2
clone size: few
D gene: .
CDR3 protein: CASSLAQGYGYTF
CDR3 DNA: TGTGCCAGCAGCTTAGCGCAGGGATACGGCTACACCTTC

J gene: TRBJ2-5
V gene: TRBV5-1
clone size: .
D gene: TRBD2
CDR3 protein: CASSILSGKQETQYF
CDR3 DNA: TGCGCCAGCAGCATACTTAGCGGGAAACAAGAGACCCAGTACTTC

J gene: TRBJ1-2
V gene: TRBV9
clone size: .
D gene: .
CDR3 protein: CASSTRTTLAPGVPYYGYTF
CDR3 DNA: TGTGCCAGCAGCACACGAACTACGTTGGCGCCAGGGGTCCCCTACTATGGCTACACCTTC

J gene: TRBJ2-1
V gene: TRBV4-3
clone size: .
D gene: TRBD2
CDR3 protein: CASSQDLASGSYNEQFF
CDR3 DNA: TGCGCCAGCAGCCAAGATCTCGCTAGCGGCTCCTACAATGAGCAGTTCTTC

J gene: TRBJ1-4
V gene: TRBV7-2
clone size: .
D gene: .
CDR3 protein: CASSSDTTNEKLFF
CDR3 DNA: TGTGCCAGCAGCTCGGACACAACTAATGAAAAACTGTTTTTT

J gene: TRBJ2-3
V gene: TRBV14
clone size: .
D gene: TRBD2
CDR3 protein: CASSQLGRTSTDTQYF
CDR3 DNA: TGTGCCAGCAGCCAACTCGGGAGGACAAGCACAGATACGCAGTATTTT

J gene: TRBJ1-3
V gene: TRBV7-7
clone size: .
D gene: .
CDR3 protein: CASSPIAGNTIYF
CDR3 DNA: TGTGCCAGCAGCCCTATTGCTGGAAACACCATATATTTT

J gene: TRBJ2-3
V gene: TRBV29-1
clone size: .
D gene: TRBD2
CDR3 protein: CSVPSGGIRDTQYF
CDR3 DNA: TGCAGCGTTCCGTCGGGAGGAATAAGAGATACGCAGTATTTT

J gene: TRBJ1-6
V gene: TRBV28
clone size: .
D gene: .
CDR3 protein: CASSLSGVGRGNNSPLHF
CDR3 DNA: TGTGCCAGCAGTTTGAGTGGGGTTGGGAGGGGTAATAATTCACCCCTCCACTTT

J gene: TRBJ2-1
V gene: TRBV10-2
clone size: .
D gene: TRBD1
CDR3 protein: CASTRDRISYNEQFF
CDR3 DNA: TGCGCCAGCACCCGGGACAGGATCTCCTACAATGAGCAGTTCTTC

J gene: TRBJ2-5
V gene: TRBV5-4
clone size: .
D gene: .
CDR3 protein: CASSDRGETQYF
CDR3 DNA: TGTGCCAGCAGCGACAGAGGGGAGACCCAGTACTTC

J gene: TRBJ2-5
V gene: TRBV7-2
clone size: few
D gene: .
CDR3 protein: CASTRTAQETQYF
CDR3 DNA: TGTGCCAGCACCCGGACAGCCCAAGAGACCCAGTACTTC

J gene: TRBJ2-1
V gene: TRBV4-2
clone size: .
D gene: TRBD2
CDR3 protein: CASSQELALGNEQFF
CDR3 DNA: TGTGCCAGCAGCCAAGAACTAGCGCTTGGCAATGAGCAGTTCTTC

J gene: TRBJ2-2
V gene: TRBV18
clone size: .
D gene: TRBD1
CDR3 protein: CASSPGTENTGELFF
CDR3 DNA: TGTGCCAGCTCACCTGGGACAGAAAACACCGGGGAGCTGTTTTTT

J gene: TRBJ2-1
V gene: TRBV7-2
clone size: .
D gene: .
CDR3 protein: CASSLGWDTYNEQFF
CDR3 DNA: TGTGCCAGCAGCTTAGGGTGGGACACCTACAATGAGCAGTTCTTC

J gene: TRBJ2-7
V gene: TRBV4-1
clone size: .
D gene: TRBD2
CDR3 protein: CASSQEGRLAGFDEQYF
CDR3 DNA: TGCGCCAGCAGCCAAGAGGGGAGACTAGCGGGATTCGACGAGCAGTACTTC